This section outlines one TCR beta chain sequence together with its context. The V gene's germline CDR1 is SGHNT and CDR2 YYREEE (reference sequence). The CDR3 sequence is 17 residues long. V trimming: 4 bases; J trimming: 2 bases; junction bases outside the gene matches: 7. This specimen belongs to a study of technical replicates of blood from several donors. Generated by immunoSEQ multiplex PCR, the TCRdb table keeps only in-frame clones and is missing some. This table holds around 80,000 clones, approximately 89% found once. The material sequenced was T cells isolated from PBMCs. The source of this sequence is a human donor in good health. The chain is built from TRBV5-4 and TRBJ2-6, with 9 bases fitting TRBD1. CDR3 sequence: CASSPTGTGPGANVLTF. The CDR3 DNA sequence: TGTGCCAGCAGCCCAACCGGGACAGGGCCTGGGGCCAACGTCCTGACTTTC. The full variable domain, in which reference TRBV5-4 and TRBJ2-6 provide the parts outside the CDR3, is ETGVTQSPTHLIKTRGQQVTLRCSSQSGHNTVSWYQQALGQGPQFIFQYYREEENGRGNFPPRFSGLQFPNYSSELNVNALELDDSALYLCASSPTGTGPGANVLTFGAGSRLTVL.